The T cell receptor (beta chain) under discussion was sequenced for a study of shared clonotypes between healthy human individuals. Study-level points and caveats: Of the naive CD4 clonotypes, roughly 5.2% were shared across a handful of donors. Researchers sampled only blood; tissue repertoires likely differ.

A remark on this clone: Its antigen is currently unknown.

Donors included only healthy HIV-negative adults lacking recent acute infections or vaccinations. Negatively enriched CD4+ T cells were divided by CD45RA into naive and memory. The J segment lost 6 bases and the V segment lost 1 base, leaving 7 bases of the junction unmatched. This CDR3 contains 15 residues. The V gene's germline CDR1 is SEHNR and CDR2 FQNEAQ (reference sequence). Some clones are missing from TCRdb's copy, which holds only in-frame ones; the method was immunoSEQ multiplex PCR. The sample contains millions of clones, 85% to 95% of which appear only once. Material for sequencing was naive CD4+ T cells from PBMCs. Subset given: CD45RA+ positively selected. The chain joins TRBV7-9 to TRBJ1-1, with 8 bases matching TRBD1. The clonotype was recovered from a man between 18 and 29 years old in good health. Some clones in this sample may be carry-over from other donors' samples. In nucleotides, the CDR3 is TGTGCCAGCAGCTTAGGTGGCAGGGGGCCATCTGAAGCTTTCTTT. It translates to CASSLGGRGPSEAFF.